The source of this TCR beta chain is a study of blood T cell repertoires in COVID-19. Overall study: Sample material is recorded as cDNA or gDNA derived from T cells, B-cell-depleted T cells, or PBMCs.

The germline V gene encodes CDR1 SGHNT and CDR2 YYREEE (reference sequence). The V end lost 4 bases, the J end lost 5 bases, and 15 bases lay between the germline ends. The CDR3 sequence is 15 residues long. TCRdb's table, derived via immunoSEQ multiplex PCR, lists solely in-frame clones and lacks some. The sample holds 300,000 to 350,000 clones, around 89% seen once. Recruits, aged roughly 18 to 95 years, lived in 24 US areas. The chain employs TRBV5-4 and TRBJ1-4, with D tentatively TRBD1 (6 bases). The sample comprised PBMCs or T cells enriched from blood (not recorded which). This clonotype originated in a woman aged 18-29 years with acute COVID-19. Here the CDR3 DNA reads TGTGCCAGCAGCACTTGGACAGAACGCAATGAAAAACTGTTTTTT. This encodes CASSTWTERNEKLFF.